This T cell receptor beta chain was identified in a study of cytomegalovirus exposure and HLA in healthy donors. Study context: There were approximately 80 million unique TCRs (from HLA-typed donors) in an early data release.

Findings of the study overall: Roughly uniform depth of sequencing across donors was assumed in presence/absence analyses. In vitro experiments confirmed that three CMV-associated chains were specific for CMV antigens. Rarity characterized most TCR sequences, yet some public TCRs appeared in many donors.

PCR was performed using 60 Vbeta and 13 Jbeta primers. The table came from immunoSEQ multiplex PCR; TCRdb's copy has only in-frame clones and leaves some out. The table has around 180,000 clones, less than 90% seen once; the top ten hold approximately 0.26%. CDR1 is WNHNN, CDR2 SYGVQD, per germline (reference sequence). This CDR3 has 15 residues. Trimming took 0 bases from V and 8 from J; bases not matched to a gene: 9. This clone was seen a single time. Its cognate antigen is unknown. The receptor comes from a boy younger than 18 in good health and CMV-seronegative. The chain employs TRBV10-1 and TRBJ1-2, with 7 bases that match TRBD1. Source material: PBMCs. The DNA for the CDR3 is TGCGCCAGCAGTGAGTCCGGCAGGGGGAGTGGCGGCTACACCTTC. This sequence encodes CASSESGRGSGGYTF.